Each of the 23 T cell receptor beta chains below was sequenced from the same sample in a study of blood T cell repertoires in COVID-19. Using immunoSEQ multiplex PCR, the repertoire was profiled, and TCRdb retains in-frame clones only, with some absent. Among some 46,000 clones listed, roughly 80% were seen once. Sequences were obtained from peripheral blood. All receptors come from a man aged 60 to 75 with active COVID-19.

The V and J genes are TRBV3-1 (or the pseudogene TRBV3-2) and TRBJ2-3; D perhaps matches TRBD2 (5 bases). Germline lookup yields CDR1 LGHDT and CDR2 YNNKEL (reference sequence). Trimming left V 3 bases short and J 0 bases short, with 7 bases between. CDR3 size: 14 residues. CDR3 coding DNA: TGTGCCAGCAGCCAGCCTAGCAGCACAGATACGCAGTATTTT. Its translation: CASSQPSSTDTQYF.

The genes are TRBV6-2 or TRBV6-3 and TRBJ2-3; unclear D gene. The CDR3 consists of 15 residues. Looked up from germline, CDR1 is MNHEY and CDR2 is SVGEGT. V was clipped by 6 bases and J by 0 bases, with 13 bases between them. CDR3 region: CASSPLQLSTDTQYF. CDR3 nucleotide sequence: TGTGCCAGCAGCCCTTTACAGCTGAGCACAGATACGCAGTATTTT.

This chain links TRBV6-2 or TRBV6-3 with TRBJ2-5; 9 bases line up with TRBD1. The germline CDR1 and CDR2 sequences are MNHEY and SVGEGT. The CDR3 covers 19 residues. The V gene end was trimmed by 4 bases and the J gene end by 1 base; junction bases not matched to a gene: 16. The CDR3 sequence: CASSWYPGQGDLGQETQYF. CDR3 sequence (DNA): TGTGCCAGCAGTTGGTATCCGGGACAGGGAGACCTTGGCCAAGAGACCCAGTACTTC.

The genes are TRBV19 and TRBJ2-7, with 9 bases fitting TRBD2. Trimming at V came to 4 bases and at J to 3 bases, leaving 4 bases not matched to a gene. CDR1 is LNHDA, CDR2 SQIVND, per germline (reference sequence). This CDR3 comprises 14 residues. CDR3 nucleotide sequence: TGTGCCAGTAGTAGGCGGGAGGGAGGCTACGAGCAGTACTTC. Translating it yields CASSRREGGYEQYF. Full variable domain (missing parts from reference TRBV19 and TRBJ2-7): DGGITQSPKYLFRKEGQNVTLSCEQNLNHDAMYWYRQDPGQGLRLIYYSQIVNDFQKGDIAEGYSVSREKKESFPLTVTSAQKNPTAFYLCASSRREGGYEQYFGPGTRLTVT.

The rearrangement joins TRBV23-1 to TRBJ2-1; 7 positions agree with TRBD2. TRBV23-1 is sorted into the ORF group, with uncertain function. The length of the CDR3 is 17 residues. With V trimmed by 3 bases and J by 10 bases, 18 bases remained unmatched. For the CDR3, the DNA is TGCGCCAGCAGTCACCAAGCTAGGGCGGGGGAGTATCGGGAGCAGTTCTTC. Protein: CASSHQARAGEYREQFF.

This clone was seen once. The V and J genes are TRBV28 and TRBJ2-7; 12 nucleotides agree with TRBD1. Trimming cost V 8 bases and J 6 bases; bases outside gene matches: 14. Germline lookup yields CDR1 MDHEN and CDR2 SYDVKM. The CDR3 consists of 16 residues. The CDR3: CASERGTGGMTGEQYF. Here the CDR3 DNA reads TGTGCCAGCGAACGGGGGACAGGGGGCATGACAGGCGAGCAGTACTTC.

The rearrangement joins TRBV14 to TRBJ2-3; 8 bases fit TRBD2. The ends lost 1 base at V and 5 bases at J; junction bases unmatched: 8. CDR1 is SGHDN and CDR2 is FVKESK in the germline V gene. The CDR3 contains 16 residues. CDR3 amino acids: CASSQVAGGIGDTQYF. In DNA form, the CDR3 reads TGTGCCAGCAGCCAAGTGGCGGGAGGAATAGGAGATACGCAGTATTTT. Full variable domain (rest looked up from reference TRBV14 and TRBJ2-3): EAGVTQFPSHSVIEKGQTVTLRCDPISGHDNLYWYRRVMGKEIKFLLHFVKESKQDESGMPNNRFLAERTGGTYSTLKVQPAELEDSGVYFCASSQVAGGIGDTQYFGPGTRLTVL.

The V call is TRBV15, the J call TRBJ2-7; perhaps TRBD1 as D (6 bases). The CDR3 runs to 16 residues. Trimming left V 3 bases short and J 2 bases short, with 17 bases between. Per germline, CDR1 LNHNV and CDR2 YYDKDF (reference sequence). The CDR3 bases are TGTGCCACCAGCAGTAGGGAAGGACCAGGGGCCTACGAGCAGTACTTC. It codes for CATSSREGPGAYEQYF.

The CDR3 DNA follows: TGTGCCAGTAGTATAGTTGCGGTATCCTACAATGAGCAGTTCTTC. It yields the protein CASSIVAVSYNEQFF. J is TRBJ2-1 and V is TRBV19; D not certain. Germline-derived CDR1 and CDR2 are LNHDA and SQIVND (reference sequence). V lost 1 base to trimming and J lost 1 base, with 8 bases between them. CDR3 size: 15 residues.

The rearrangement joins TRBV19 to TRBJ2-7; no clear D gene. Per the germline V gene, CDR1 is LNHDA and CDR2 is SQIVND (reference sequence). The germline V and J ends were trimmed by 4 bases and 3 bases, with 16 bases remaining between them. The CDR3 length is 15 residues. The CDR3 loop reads CASSSLLSAYYEQYF. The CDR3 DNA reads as TGTGCCAGTAGTAGCCTACTATCTGCTTACTACGAGCAGTACTTC.

CDR3 in amino acids: CASSPTIGLAGRNEQFF. DNA of the CDR3: TGTGCCAGCAGCCCCACTATAGGGCTAGCGGGGAGGAATGAGCAGTTCTTC. The rearrangement uses TRBV7-2 and TRBJ2-1, with 9 bases that match TRBD2. V trimming: 5 bases; J trimming: 7 bases; junction bases outside the gene matches: 15. CDR3 size: 17 residues. Germline V gene sequence: CDR1 SGHTA, CDR2 FQGNSA.

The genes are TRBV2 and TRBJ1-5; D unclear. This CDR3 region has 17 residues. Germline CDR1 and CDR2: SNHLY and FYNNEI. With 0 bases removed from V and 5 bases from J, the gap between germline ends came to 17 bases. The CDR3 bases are TGTGCCAGCAGTGAAGCGGTGGCGTCCTGGGAGGATCAGCCCCAGCATTTT. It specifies CASSEAVASWEDQPQHF.

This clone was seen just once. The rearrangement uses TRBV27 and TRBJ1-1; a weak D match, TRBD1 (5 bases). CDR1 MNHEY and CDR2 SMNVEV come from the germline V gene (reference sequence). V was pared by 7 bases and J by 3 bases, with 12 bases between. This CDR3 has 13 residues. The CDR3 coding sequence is TGTGCCAGCACCCGGGGGGGATACACTGAAGCTTTCTTT. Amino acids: CASTRGGYTEAFF.

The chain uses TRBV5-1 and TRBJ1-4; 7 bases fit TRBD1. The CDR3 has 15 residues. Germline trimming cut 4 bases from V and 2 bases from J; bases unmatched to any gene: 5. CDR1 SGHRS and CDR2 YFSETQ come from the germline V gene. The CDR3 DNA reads TGCGCCAGCAGCGTAGCGGGACAGACTAATGAAAAACTGTTTTTT. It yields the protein CASSVAGQTNEKLFF.

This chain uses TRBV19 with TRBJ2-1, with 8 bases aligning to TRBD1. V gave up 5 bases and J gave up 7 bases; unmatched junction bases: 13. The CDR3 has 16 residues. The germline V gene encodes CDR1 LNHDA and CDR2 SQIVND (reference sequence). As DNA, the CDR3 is TGTGCCAGTAGTCAACTCGCGGACAGGGATGGGAATGAGCAGTTCTTC. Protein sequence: CASSQLADRDGNEQFF.

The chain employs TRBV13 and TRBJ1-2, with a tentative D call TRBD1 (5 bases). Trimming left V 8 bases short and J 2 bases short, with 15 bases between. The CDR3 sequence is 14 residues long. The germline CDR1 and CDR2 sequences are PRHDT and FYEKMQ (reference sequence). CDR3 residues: CASEPQQGNYGYTF. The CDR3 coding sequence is TGTGCCAGCGAACCCCAGCAGGGCAACTATGGCTACACCTTC.

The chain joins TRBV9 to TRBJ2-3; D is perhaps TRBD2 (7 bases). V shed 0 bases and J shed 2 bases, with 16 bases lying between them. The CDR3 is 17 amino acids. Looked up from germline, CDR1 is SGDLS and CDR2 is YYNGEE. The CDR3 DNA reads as TGTGCCAGCAGCGTAGCTGGAGGGGGGGCCAACACAGATACGCAGTATTTT. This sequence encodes CASSVAGGGANTDTQYF.

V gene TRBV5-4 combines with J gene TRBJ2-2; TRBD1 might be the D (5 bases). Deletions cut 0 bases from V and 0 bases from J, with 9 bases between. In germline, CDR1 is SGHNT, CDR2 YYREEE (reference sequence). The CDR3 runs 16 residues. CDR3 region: CASSLGQSTNTGELFF. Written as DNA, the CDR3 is TGTGCCAGCAGCTTGGGACAGTCTACGAACACCGGGGAGCTGTTTTTT.

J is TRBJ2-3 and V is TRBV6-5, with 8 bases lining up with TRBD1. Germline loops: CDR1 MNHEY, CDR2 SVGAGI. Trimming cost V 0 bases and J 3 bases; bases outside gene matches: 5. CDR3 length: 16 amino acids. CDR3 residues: CASSYSRTGLTDTQYF. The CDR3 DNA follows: TGTGCCAGCAGTTACTCGAGGACAGGGCTAACAGATACGCAGTATTTT.

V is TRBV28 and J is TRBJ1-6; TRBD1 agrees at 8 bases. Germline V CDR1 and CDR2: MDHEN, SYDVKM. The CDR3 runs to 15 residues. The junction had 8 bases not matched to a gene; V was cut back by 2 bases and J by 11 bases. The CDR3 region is CASSLPGTGSPPLHF. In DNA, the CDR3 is TGTGCCAGCAGTTTACCCGGGACAGGCTCGCCACCCCTCCACTTT.

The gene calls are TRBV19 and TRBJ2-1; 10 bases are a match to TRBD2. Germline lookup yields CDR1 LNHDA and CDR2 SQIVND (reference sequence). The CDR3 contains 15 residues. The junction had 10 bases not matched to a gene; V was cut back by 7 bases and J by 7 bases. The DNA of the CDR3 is TGTGCCAGTACTGGTGGACTAGCGGTTTTTAATGAGCAGTTCTTC. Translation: CASTGGLAVFNEQFF.

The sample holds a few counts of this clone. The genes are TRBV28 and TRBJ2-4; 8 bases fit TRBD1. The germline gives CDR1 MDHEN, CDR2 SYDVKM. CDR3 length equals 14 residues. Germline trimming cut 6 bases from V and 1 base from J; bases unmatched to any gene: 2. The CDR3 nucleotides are TGTGCCAGCAGGACAGGGGTTGCCAAAAACATTCAGTACTTC. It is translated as CASRTGVAKNIQYF.

CDR3 DNA: TGTGCCAGCACCAAGGGACTAGCGCCCTACAATGAGCAGTTCTTC. Translation: CASTKGLAPYNEQFF. The chain combines TRBV27 with TRBJ2-1; 10 bases agree with TRBD2. Germline CDR1 MNHEY, CDR2 SMNVEV (reference sequence). The CDR3 sequence is 15 residues long. V trimming: 7 bases; J trimming: 2 bases; junction bases outside the gene matches: 5.